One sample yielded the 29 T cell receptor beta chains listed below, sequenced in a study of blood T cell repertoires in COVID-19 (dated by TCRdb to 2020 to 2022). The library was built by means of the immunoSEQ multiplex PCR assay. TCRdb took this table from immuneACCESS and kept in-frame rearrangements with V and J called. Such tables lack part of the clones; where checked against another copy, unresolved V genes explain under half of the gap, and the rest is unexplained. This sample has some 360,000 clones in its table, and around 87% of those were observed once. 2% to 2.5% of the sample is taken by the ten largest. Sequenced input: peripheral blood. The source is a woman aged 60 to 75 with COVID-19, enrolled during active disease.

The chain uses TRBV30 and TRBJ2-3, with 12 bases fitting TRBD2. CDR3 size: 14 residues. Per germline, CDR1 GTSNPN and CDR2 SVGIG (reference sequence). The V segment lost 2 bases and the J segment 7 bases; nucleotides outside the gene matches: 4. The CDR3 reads CAWSLAGGPYTQYF. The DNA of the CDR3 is TGTGCCTGGAGTCTAGCGGGGGGGCCGTATACGCAGTATTTT.

The CDR3 loop reads CASSLGRQQETQYF. As DNA, the CDR3 is TGTGCCAGCAGCCTCGGTAGACAGCAAGAGACCCAGTACTTC. This chain links TRBV7-8 with TRBJ2-5; D may be TRBD1 (5 bases). CDR1 is SGHVS and CDR2 is FQNEAQ in the germline V gene. Trimming took 5 bases from V and 2 from J, leaving 12 bases between them. The CDR3 length is 14 residues.

The CDR3 nucleotides read TGTGCCAGTAGTATGGGCCTAGCGGGAGACAATGAGCAGTTCTTC. It codes for CASSMGLAGDNEQFF. The genes are TRBV19 and TRBJ2-1; 10 bases line up with TRBD2. The junction had 4 bases not matched to a gene; V was cut back by 3 bases and J by 5 bases. This CDR3 region has 15 residues. CDR1 LNHDA and CDR2 SQIVND come from the germline V gene (reference sequence). Full variable domain (outside the CDR3, taken from reference TRBV19 and TRBJ2-1): DGGITQSPKYLFRKEGQNVTLSCEQNLNHDAMYWYRQDPGQGLRLIYYSQIVNDFQKGDIAEGYSVSREKKESFPLTVTSAQKNPTAFYLCASSMGLAGDNEQFFGPGTRLTVL.

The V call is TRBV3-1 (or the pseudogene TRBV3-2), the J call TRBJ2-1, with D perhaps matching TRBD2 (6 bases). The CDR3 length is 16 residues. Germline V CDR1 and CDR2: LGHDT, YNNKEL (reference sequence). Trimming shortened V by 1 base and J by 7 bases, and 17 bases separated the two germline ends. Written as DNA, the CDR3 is TGTGCCAGCAGCCAAGTAACCGGGGGAGTGGGTAATGAGCAGTTCTTC. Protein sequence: CASSQVTGGVGNEQFF.

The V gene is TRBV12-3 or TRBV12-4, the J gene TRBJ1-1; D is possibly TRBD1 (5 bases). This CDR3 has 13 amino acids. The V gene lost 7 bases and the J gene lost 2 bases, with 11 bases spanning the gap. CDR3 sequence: CASTLTVNTEAFF. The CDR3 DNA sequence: TGTGCCAGCACCTTGACAGTTAACACTGAAGCTTTCTTT.

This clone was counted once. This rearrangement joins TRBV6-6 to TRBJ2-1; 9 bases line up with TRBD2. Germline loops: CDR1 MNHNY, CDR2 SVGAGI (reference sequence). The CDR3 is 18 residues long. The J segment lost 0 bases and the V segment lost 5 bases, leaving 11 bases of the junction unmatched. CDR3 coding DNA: TGTGCCAGCAGTCGACATAGCGGGGGCGCGAGCTCCTACAATGAGCAGTTCTTC. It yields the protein CASSRHSGGASSYNEQFF.

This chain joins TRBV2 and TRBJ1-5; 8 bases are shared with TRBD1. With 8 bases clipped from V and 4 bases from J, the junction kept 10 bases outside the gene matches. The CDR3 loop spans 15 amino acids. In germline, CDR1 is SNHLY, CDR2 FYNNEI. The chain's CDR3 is CASEVDRAVNQPQHF. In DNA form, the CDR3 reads TGTGCCAGCGAGGTGGACAGGGCCGTTAATCAGCCCCAGCATTTT.

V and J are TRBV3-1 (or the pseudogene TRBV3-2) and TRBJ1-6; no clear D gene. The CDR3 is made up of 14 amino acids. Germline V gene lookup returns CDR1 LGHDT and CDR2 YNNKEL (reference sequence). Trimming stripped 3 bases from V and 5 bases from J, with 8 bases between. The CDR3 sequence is CASSHGSDNSPLHF. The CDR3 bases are TGTGCCAGCAGCCACGGTAGTGATAATTCACCCCTCCACTTT.

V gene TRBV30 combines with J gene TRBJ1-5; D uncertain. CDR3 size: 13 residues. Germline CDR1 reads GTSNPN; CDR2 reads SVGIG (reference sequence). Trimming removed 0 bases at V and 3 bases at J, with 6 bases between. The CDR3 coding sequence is TGTGCCTGGAGTGTCACTTACAATCAGCCCCAGCATTTT. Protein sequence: CAWSVTYNQPQHF.

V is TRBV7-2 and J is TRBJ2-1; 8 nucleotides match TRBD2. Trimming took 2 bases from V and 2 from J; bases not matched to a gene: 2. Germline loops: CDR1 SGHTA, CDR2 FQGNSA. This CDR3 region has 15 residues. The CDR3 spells CASSLNGGAYNEQFF. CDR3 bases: TGTGCCAGCAGCTTAAACGGGGGGGCCTACAATGAGCAGTTCTTC.

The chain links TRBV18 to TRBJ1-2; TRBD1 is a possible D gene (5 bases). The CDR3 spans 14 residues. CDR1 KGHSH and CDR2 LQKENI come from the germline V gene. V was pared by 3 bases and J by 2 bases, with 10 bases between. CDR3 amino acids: CASSPPPGNYGYTF. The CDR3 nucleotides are TGTGCCAGCTCACCGCCCCCAGGGAACTATGGCTACACCTTC.

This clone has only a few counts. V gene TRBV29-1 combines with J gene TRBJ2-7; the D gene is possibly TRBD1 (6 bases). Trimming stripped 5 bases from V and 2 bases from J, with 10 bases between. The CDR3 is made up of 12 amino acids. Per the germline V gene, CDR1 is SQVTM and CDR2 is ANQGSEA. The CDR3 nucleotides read TGCAGCGTTCGGGACACGACCTACGAGCAGTACTTC. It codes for CSVRDTTYEQYF.

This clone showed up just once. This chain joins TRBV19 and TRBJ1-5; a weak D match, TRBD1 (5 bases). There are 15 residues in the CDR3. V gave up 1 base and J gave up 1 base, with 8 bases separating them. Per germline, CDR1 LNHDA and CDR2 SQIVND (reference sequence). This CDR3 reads CASSIVRASNQPQHF. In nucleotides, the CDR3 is TGTGCCAGTAGTATAGTCAGGGCAAGCAATCAGCCCCAGCATTTT. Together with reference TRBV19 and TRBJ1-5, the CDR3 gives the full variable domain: DGGITQSPKYLFRKEGQNVTLSCEQNLNHDAMYWYRQDPGQGLRLIYYSQIVNDFQKGDIAEGYSVSREKKESFPLTVTSAQKNPTAFYLCASSIVRASNQPQHFGDGTRLSIL.

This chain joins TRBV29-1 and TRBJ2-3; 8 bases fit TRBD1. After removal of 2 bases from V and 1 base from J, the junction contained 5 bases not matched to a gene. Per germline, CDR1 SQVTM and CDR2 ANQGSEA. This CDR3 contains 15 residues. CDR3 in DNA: TGCAGCGTTGAATCGCCAGGGGGCGGCACAGATACGCAGTATTTT. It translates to CSVESPGGGTDTQYF.

CDR3 sequence: CATSRDRVENIQYF. The CDR3 bases are TGTGCCACCAGCCGTGACAGGGTGGAAAACATTCAGTACTTC. This chain joins TRBV15 and TRBJ2-4, with 7 nucleotides matching TRBD1. After removal of 5 bases from V and 5 bases from J, the junction contained 6 bases not matched to a gene. Germline-derived CDR1 and CDR2 are LNHNV and YYDKDF (reference sequence). This CDR3 has 14 residues.

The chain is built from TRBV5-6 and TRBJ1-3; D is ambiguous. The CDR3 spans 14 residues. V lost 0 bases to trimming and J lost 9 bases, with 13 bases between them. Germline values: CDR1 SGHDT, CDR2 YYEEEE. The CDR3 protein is CASSLAADTSTIYF. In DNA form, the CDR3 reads TGTGCCAGCAGCTTGGCGGCTGACACTAGCACCATATATTTT. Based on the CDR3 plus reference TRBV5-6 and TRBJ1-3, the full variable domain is DAGVTQSPTHLIKTRGQQVTLRCSPKSGHDTVSWYQQALGQGPQFIFQYYEEEERQRGNFPDRFSGHQFPNYSSELNVNALLLGDSALYLCASSLAADTSTIYFGEGSWLTVV.

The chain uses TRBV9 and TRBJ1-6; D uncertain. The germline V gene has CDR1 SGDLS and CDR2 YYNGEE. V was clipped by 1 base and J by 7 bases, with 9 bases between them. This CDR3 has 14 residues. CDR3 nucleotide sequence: TGTGCCAGCAGCGTATTGGCAGAAAATTCACCCCTCCACTTT. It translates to CASSVLAENSPLHF.

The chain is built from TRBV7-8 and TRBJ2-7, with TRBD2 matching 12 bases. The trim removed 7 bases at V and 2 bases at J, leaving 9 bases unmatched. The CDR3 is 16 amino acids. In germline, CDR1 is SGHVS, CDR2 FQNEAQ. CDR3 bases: TGTGCCAGCACTCCGGGAGGGACTAGCGGGCCCTACGAGCAGTACTTC. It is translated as CASTPGGTSGPYEQYF.

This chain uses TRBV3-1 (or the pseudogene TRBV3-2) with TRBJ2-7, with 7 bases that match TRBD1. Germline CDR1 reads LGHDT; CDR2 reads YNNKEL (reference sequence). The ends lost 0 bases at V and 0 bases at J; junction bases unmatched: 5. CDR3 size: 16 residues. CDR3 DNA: TGTGCCAGCAGCCAAGATCTAGCAGGGGGCTCCTACGAGCAGTACTTC. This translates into CASSQDLAGGSYEQYF.

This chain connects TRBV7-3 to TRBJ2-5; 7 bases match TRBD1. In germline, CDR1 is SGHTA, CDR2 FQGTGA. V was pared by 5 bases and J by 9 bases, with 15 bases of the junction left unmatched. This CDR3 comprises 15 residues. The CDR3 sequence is CASSAQGMSEGAQYF. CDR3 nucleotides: TGTGCCAGCAGCGCACAGGGGATGTCGGAAGGAGCCCAGTACTTC.

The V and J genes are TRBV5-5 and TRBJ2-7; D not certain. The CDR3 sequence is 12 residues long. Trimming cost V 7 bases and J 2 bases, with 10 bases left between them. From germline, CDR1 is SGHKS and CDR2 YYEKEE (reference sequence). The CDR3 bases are TGTGCCAGCGAGAACAGTCCCTACGAGCAGTACTTC. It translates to CASENSPYEQYF.

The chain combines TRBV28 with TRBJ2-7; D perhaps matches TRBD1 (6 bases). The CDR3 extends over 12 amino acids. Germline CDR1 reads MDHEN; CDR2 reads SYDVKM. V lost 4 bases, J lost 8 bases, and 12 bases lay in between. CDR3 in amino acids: CASSSAGEKQYF. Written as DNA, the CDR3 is TGTGCCAGCAGTTCTGCAGGGGAAAAGCAGTACTTC.

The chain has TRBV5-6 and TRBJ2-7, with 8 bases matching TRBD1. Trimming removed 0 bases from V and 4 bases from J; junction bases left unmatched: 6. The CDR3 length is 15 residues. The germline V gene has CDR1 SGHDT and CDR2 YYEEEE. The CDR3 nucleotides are TGTGCCAGCAGCTTGGCCGGGCAGGGGGCATACGAGCAGTACTTC. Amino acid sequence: CASSLAGQGAYEQYF. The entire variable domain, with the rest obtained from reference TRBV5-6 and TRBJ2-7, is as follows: DAGVTQSPTHLIKTRGQQVTLRCSPKSGHDTVSWYQQALGQGPQFIFQYYEEEERQRGNFPDRFSGHQFPNYSSELNVNALLLGDSALYLCASSLAGQGAYEQYFGPGTRLTVT.

CDR3 in DNA: TGTGCCAGTAGCCCCGCCCTTACAGGGGCCAATCAGCCCCAGCATTTT. Its protein product is CASSPALTGANQPQHF. The chain joins TRBV19 to TRBJ1-5, with TRBD1 identical over 7 bases. The germline CDR1 and CDR2 sequences are LNHDA and SQIVND (reference sequence). CDR3 size: 16 residues. V was clipped by 6 bases and J by 3 bases; unmatched bases: 11.

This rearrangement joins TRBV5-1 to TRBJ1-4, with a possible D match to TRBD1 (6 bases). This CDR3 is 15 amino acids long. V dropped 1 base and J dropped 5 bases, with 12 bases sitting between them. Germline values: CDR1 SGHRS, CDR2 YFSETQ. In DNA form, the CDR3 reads TGCGCCAGCAGCTTGCGGGCAGGGGAAAATGAAAAACTGTTTTTT. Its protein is CASSLRAGENEKLFF.

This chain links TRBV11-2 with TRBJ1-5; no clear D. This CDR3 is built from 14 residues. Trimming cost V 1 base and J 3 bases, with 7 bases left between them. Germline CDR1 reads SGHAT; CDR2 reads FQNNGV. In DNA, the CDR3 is TGTGCCAGCAGCTTAGCAGGATCCAATCAGCCCCAGCATTTT. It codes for CASSLAGSNQPQHF.

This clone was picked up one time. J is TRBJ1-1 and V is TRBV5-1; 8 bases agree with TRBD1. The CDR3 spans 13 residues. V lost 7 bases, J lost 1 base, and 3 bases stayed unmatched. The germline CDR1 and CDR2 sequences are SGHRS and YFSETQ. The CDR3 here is CASGGQGNTEAFF. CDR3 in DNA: TGCGCCAGCGGTGGACAGGGGAACACTGAAGCTTTCTTT.

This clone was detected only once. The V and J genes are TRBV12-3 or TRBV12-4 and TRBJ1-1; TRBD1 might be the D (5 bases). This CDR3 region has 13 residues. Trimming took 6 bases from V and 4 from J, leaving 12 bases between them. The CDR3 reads CASRTYGGTEAFF. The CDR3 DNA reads TGTGCCAGCAGGACTTACGGGGGCACTGAAGCTTTCTTT.

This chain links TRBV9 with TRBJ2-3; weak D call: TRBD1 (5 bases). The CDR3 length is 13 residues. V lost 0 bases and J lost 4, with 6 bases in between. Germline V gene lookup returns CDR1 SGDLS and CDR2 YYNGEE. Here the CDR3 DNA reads TGTGCCAGCAGCGTAGTGGGGCCAGATACGCAGTATTTT. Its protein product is CASSVVGPDTQYF.